These 22 T cell receptor beta chains came from one sample sequenced in a study of cytomegalovirus exposure and HLA in healthy donors. Amplification used 60 Vbeta primers and 13 Jbeta primers. Libraries were prepared by immunoSEQ multiplex PCR; TCRdb keeps only in-frame clonotypes and omits some of them. The data hold roughly 250,000 clones, with roughly 70% observed a single time. What was sequenced was PBMCs. The receptors come from a female donor in good health and CMV-seronegative.

The chain joins TRBV5-1 to TRBJ1-4, with D possibly being TRBD1 (6 bases). Germline V gene sequence: CDR1 SGHRS, CDR2 YFSETQ. V was pared by 2 bases and J by 0 bases, with 11 bases between. The CDR3 sequence is 16 residues long. This CDR3 reads CASSLTGSATNEKLFF. In DNA, the CDR3 is TGCGCCAGCAGCTTAACAGGGAGTGCAACTAATGAAAAACTGTTTTTT.

This chain connects TRBV10-1 to TRBJ2-5; 10 bases align to TRBD2. The V and J ends lost 2 bases and 5 bases, in that order; junction bases with no gene match: 2. CDR3 length equals 14 residues. Germline CDR1 and CDR2: WNHNN and SYGVQD (reference sequence). The CDR3 nucleotides are TGCGCCAGCAGTGAGGGGGGACTAGCGGAGACCCAGTACTTC. Its protein is CASSEGGLAETQYF.

The chain combines TRBV5-1 with TRBJ2-7, with D tentatively TRBD2 (5 bases). Trimming removed 0 bases from V and 0 bases from J, with 7 bases in between. Germline values: CDR1 SGHRS, CDR2 YFSETQ. This CDR3 has 14 residues. CDR3 DNA sequence: TGCGCCAGCAGCTTGGCGGGGAGCTCCTACGAGCAGTACTTC. Its translation is CASSLAGSSYEQYF.

This clone was seen more than once but under ten times. This sequence joins TRBV7-8 and TRBJ2-3; 12 nucleotides match TRBD1. Germline loops: CDR1 SGHVS, CDR2 FQNEAQ. The CDR3 loop spans 17 amino acids. J gave up 2 bases and V 9 bases, and 12 bases lay outside the gene matches. In DNA form, the CDR3 reads TGTGCCAGGGGGTCCCGGGACAGGGGGCCCGACACAGATACGCAGTATTTT. It specifies CARGSRDRGPDTDTQYF.

This chain links TRBV15 with TRBJ2-3, with 7 bases that match TRBD2. V lost 5 bases to trimming and J lost 3 bases; unmatched junction nucleotides: 8. The CDR3 runs to 15 residues. Per the germline V gene, CDR1 is LNHNV and CDR2 is YYDKDF (reference sequence). CDR3: CATSLSGTETDTQYF. In nucleotides, the CDR3 is TGTGCCACCAGCCTGAGCGGGACCGAAACAGATACGCAGTATTTT.

Only one count was recorded for this clone. The genes are TRBV9 and TRBJ2-2, with D tentatively TRBD2 (5 bases). This CDR3 contains 15 residues. The germline V and J ends were trimmed by 0 bases and 6 bases, with 12 bases remaining between them. The germline gives CDR1 SGDLS, CDR2 YYNGEE. The CDR3 sequence: CASSVDGGFAGELFF. The CDR3 DNA reads as TGTGCCAGCAGCGTAGACGGCGGGTTTGCCGGGGAGCTGTTTTTT.

V is TRBV5-1 and J is TRBJ2-3; possible D gene TRBD1, 5 bases. Germline values: CDR1 SGHRS, CDR2 YFSETQ. The CDR3 runs to 15 residues. The ends were cut back, 1 base at V and 2 bases at J, with 11 bases in the middle. CDR3 bases: TGCGCCAGCAGCTTGATCCAGGGCCCCACAGATACGCAGTATTTT. This encodes CASSLIQGPTDTQYF.

The chain employs TRBV9 and TRBJ2-2, with 13 bases identical to TRBD2. Germline assignment: CDR1 SGDLS and CDR2 YYNGEE. V gave up 4 bases and J gave up 7 bases; unmatched junction bases: 7. The CDR3 covers 16 residues. In nucleotides, the CDR3 is TGTGCCAGCAGCACAGGGACTAGCGGGATGCACGGGGAGCTGTTTTTT. Translating it yields CASSTGTSGMHGELFF.

A note on this clone: This sample includes further DNA sequences coding for the same CDR3. The gene calls are TRBV7-2 and TRBJ2-5; the match to TRBD2 covers 11 bases. The CDR3 is 15 amino acids. J lost 2 bases, V lost 5 bases, and 4 bases had no gene match. Germline V CDR1 and CDR2: SGHTA, FQGNSA. Written as DNA, the CDR3 is TGTGCCAGCAGCCTACGACTAGCGGGGCAAGAGACCCAGTACTTC. Amino acid sequence: CASSLRLAGQETQYF.

The chain combines TRBV6-5 with TRBJ2-5; possible D gene TRBD1, 6 bases. The V and J ends lost 5 bases and 5 bases respectively, with 15 bases between them. The CDR3 length is 14 residues. In germline, CDR1 is MNHEY, CDR2 SVGAGI. The CDR3, as DNA: TGTGCCAGCAGTGAAACACAGGGTATGGAGACCCAGTACTTC. It is translated as CASSETQGMETQYF.

This chain links TRBV5-5 with TRBJ1-4; the match to TRBD1 covers 10 bases. Germline V gene sequence: CDR1 SGHKS, CDR2 YYEKEE (reference sequence). This CDR3 region has 15 residues. The J segment lost 4 bases and the V segment lost 4 bases, leaving 4 bases of the junction unmatched. The CDR3 DNA is TGTGCCAGCAGCCACGGGGACAGGGGTAATGAAAAACTGTTTTTT. It codes for CASSHGDRGNEKLFF.

The rearrangement joins TRBV7-9 to TRBJ2-7; 7 bases line up with TRBD2. The assigned J gene may be wrong: the sequence end matches TRBJ2-5 better. Germline V gene data show CDR1 as SEHNR and CDR2 as FQNEAQ (reference sequence). CDR3 length: 15 residues. The CDR3 protein is CASSLAGGPRETQYF. Here the CDR3 DNA reads TGTGCCAGCAGCTTAGCGGGAGGGCCTAGGGAGACCCAGTACTTC.

This chain links TRBV11-2 with TRBJ2-7; 9 nucleotides agree with TRBD1. The V and J ends lost 0 bases and 4 bases, in that order; junction bases with no gene match: 4. Per the germline V gene, CDR1 is SGHAT and CDR2 is FQNNGV. This CDR3 contains 15 residues. The CDR3 loop is CASSLENRGLYEQYF. The CDR3 DNA reads as TGTGCCAGCAGCTTAGAAAACAGGGGGCTTTACGAGCAGTACTTC. Full variable domain (missing parts from reference TRBV11-2 and TRBJ2-7): EAGVAQSPRYKIIEKRQSVAFWCNPISGHATLYWYQQILGQGPKLLIQFQNNGVVDDSQLPKDRFSAERLKGVDSTLKIQPAKLEDSAVYLCASSLENRGLYEQYFGPGTRLTVT.

This chain links TRBV7-6 with TRBJ2-7, with 7 bases identical to TRBD2. Per germline, CDR1 SGHVS and CDR2 FNYEAQ. V shed 5 bases and J 1 base; nucleotides not matched to a gene: 11. There are 16 residues in the CDR3. Here the CDR3 reads CASSPAVGGGSYEQYF. The CDR3 bases are TGTGCCAGCAGCCCAGCAGTTGGGGGGGGGTCCTACGAGCAGTACTTC.

The chain has TRBV28 and TRBJ2-2; 7 positions match TRBD2. The germline gives CDR1 MDHEN, CDR2 SYDVKM. This CDR3 is built from 14 residues. With 6 bases clipped from V and 6 bases from J, the junction kept 7 bases outside the gene matches. The CDR3 sequence is CASRGGRKAGELFF. Here the CDR3 DNA reads TGTGCCAGCAGGGGGGGGAGAAAGGCCGGGGAGCTGTTTTTT.

The chain has TRBV5-1 and TRBJ2-2; perhaps TRBD1 as D (6 bases). CDR3 length equals 14 residues. V lost 4 bases and J lost 4, with 11 bases in between. Germline V gene data show CDR1 as SGHRS and CDR2 as YFSETQ. DNA of the CDR3: TGCGCCAGCAGCCAAACAGGGTCCACCGGGGAGCTGTTTTTT. It specifies CASSQTGSTGELFF.

The table lists this clone with a count of one. This chain uses TRBV2 with TRBJ2-2; D unclear. The CDR3 covers 12 residues. Trimming took off 6 bases at V and 6 bases at J, with 8 bases between the two ends. Germline V lookup: CDR1 SNHLY, CDR2 FYNNEI. The CDR3 spells CASSLDAGELFF. The CDR3 nucleotides are TGTGCCAGCAGCTTAGATGCCGGGGAGCTGTTTTTT.

The sample holds a few counts of this clone. Germline is not matched at one junction end, which may reflect a read error. The V gene is TRBV7-9, the J gene TRBJ2-6; TRBD2 is a possible D gene (6 bases). The CDR3 contains 17 residues. Per germline, CDR1 SEHNR and CDR2 FQNEAQ (reference sequence). The CDR3 DNA reads TGTTCCAGCACCTGGAGGAGGGGTTCCTCTGGGGCCAACGTCCTGACTTTC. Its translation: CSSTWRRGSSGANVLTF.

The genes are TRBV28 and TRBJ2-2; 8 bases align to TRBD2. The length of the CDR3 is 16 residues. Germline assignment: CDR1 MDHEN and CDR2 SYDVKM. J lost 4 bases, V lost 5 bases, and 9 bases had no gene match. The CDR3 nucleotides read TGTGCCAGCAGTCTCTTAGCCGGGAGGGGCACCGGGGAGCTGTTTTTT. It specifies CASSLLAGRGTGELFF.

This clone appeared a single time. The rearrangement joins TRBV30 to TRBJ2-2; 7 nucleotides line up with TRBD1. Germline V CDR1 and CDR2: GTSNPN, SVGIG (reference sequence). V was pared by 4 bases and J by 6 bases, with 5 bases of the junction left unmatched. The CDR3 length is 13 residues. The CDR3 here is CAWNDRVPGELFF. DNA for the CDR3: TGTGCCTGGAACGACAGGGTCCCCGGGGAGCTGTTTTTT.

J is TRBJ2-3 and V is TRBV28; 8 bases map to TRBD2. The CDR3 covers 17 residues. Trimming cost V 2 bases and J 0 bases; bases outside gene matches: 7. Per the germline V gene, CDR1 is MDHEN and CDR2 is SYDVKM. The CDR3, as DNA: TGTGCCAGCAGTTTAGCGGGAGGCTACAAAAGCACAGATACGCAGTATTTT. Translating it yields CASSLAGGYKSTDTQYF.

This clone has a handful of counts. This chain uses TRBV6-6 with TRBJ2-7; no firm D call. Trimming left V 5 bases short and J 0 bases short, with 5 bases between. There are 12 residues in the CDR3. CDR1 is MNHNY, CDR2 SVGAGI, per germline (reference sequence). CDR3 region: CASSLSSYEQYF. Written as DNA, the CDR3 is TGTGCCAGCAGTCTCTCCTCCTACGAGCAGTACTTC.